The 28 T cell receptor beta chains listed next were all sequenced from one sample in a study of early T cells in non-severe SARS-CoV-2 infection. TCRdb independently ran MiXCR on the 5' RACE reads; one entry per CDR3 protein. The table lists 100,000 to 130,000 distinct CDR3 sequences, roughly an eighth of them singletons, with around 3% in the top ten. Sequenced sample: whole blood. These receptors were obtained from an adult who was a healthcare worker with PCR-confirmed SARS-CoV-2 infection or an uninfected control (not recorded which).

This clonotype appeared many times. V usage is TRBV20-1 and J usage is TRBJ1-5; weak D call: TRBD1 (6 bases). V was pared by 3 bases and J by 0 bases, with 12 bases between. Per the germline V gene, CDR1 is DFQATT and CDR2 is SNEGSKA (reference sequence). CDR3 length: 15 amino acids. The CDR3 bases are TGCAGTGCTAGTGGGGGGGGCTATAGCAATCAGCCCCAGCATTTT. It encodes CSASGGGYSNQPQHF.

Only a few counts were recorded for this clonotype. The V and J genes are TRBV7-3 and TRBJ1-2, with TRBD1 matching over 9 bases. The length of the CDR3 is 15 residues. The V gene's germline CDR1 is SGHTA and CDR2 FQGTGA. With V trimmed by 4 bases and J by 1 base, 4 bases remained unmatched. CDR3 bases: TGTGCCAGCAGCTCGGGACAGGGAGATAACTATGGCTACACCTTC. Translated: CASSSGQGDNYGYTF.

This clonotype was observed a few times. The gene calls are TRBV7-2 and TRBJ2-3; 9 bases align to TRBD1. The CDR3 runs to 16 residues. Trimming removed 1 base from V and 2 bases from J; junction bases left unmatched: 4. Germline CDR1 and CDR2: SGHTA and FQGNSA. CDR3 protein: CASSLVGTGFTDTQYF. CDR3 coding DNA: TGTGCCAGCAGCTTAGTGGGGACAGGGTTCACAGATACGCAGTATTTT.

Ten or more counts support this clonotype. CDR3 DNA sequence: TGTGCCAGCTCACCGGGATTTCAAGAGACCCAGTACTTC. It codes for CASSPGFQETQYF. The chain has TRBV18 and TRBJ2-5, with unresolved D. This CDR3 has 13 residues. Germline loops: CDR1 KGHSH, CDR2 LQKENI. V lost 3 bases and J 2 bases, leaving 7 bases between the germline ends.

This clonotype showed up many times. The gene calls are TRBV20-1 and TRBJ2-3, with 10 bases matching TRBD2. V dropped 2 bases and J dropped 0; count of bases not matched to a gene: 8. CDR1 is DFQATT, CDR2 SNEGSKA, per germline (reference sequence). The CDR3 is made up of 17 amino acids. The CDR3 nucleotides read TGCAGTGCTAGAAGGGCTAGCGGGGGCCTGAGCACAGATACGCAGTATTTT. Its translation: CSARRASGGLSTDTQYF.

This clonotype was seen many times. The rearrangement uses TRBV7-9 and TRBJ2-7; TRBD1 agrees at 8 bases. V dropped 5 bases and J dropped 3; count of bases not matched to a gene: 6. Germline V lookup: CDR1 SEHNR, CDR2 FQNEAQ (reference sequence). This CDR3 contains 14 residues. CDR3 amino acids: CASSRTGGIYEQYF. In DNA, the CDR3 is TGTGCCAGCAGCCGCACAGGGGGGATCTACGAGCAGTACTTC.

A remark on this clonotype: An end of the junction does not agree with germline; a read error may underlie this. The chain is built from TRBV11-2 and TRBJ1-1; D is uncertain. Looked up from germline, CDR1 is SGHAT and CDR2 is FQNNGV. CDR3 size: 15 residues. CDR3 sequence (DNA): TGTGCCAGCACGCCCTTTACCGGGATGAACACTGAAGTTTTCTTT. Translation gives CASTPFTGMNTEVFF.

This clonotype was seen ten or more times. The chain is built from TRBV6-1 and TRBJ2-4; 7 nucleotides match TRBD1. The germline CDR1 and CDR2 sequences are MNHNS and SASEGT. J gave up 0 bases and V 7 bases, and 6 bases lay outside the gene matches. The CDR3 consists of 15 residues. The CDR3 loop is CASNTGALAKNIQYF. CDR3 nucleotides: TGTGCCAGCAATACAGGGGCACTAGCCAAAAACATTCAGTACTTC.

This clonotype turned up a few times. The CDR3 spells CSAEPSGGYEQYF. The CDR3 nucleotides are TGCAGTGCTGAACCTAGTGGGGGGTACGAGCAGTACTTC. The chain links TRBV20-1 to TRBJ2-7, with D possibly being TRBD2 (6 bases). The germline CDR1 and CDR2 sequences are DFQATT and SNEGSKA (reference sequence). CDR3 length: 13 residues. With 5 bases removed from V and 4 bases from J, the gap between germline ends came to 15 bases.

There are a few counts of this clonotype. The rearrangement uses TRBV2 and TRBJ1-5; TRBD1 matches at 7 bases. V was pared by 5 bases and J by 6 bases, with 7 bases of the junction left unmatched. The CDR3 runs to 14 residues. Germline values: CDR1 SNHLY, CDR2 FYNNEI. The CDR3 nucleotides read TGTGCCAGCAGTCTAGACAGGGTCGGTCAGCCCCAGCATTTT. It specifies CASSLDRVGQPQHF.

V is TRBV12-5 and J is TRBJ2-7; a weak D match, TRBD2 (6 bases). This CDR3 comprises 14 residues. Trimming removed 3 bases at V and 4 bases at J, with 13 bases between. Germline V gene sequence: CDR1 LGHNT, CDR2 FRNRAP. Here the CDR3 DNA reads TGTGCTAGTGGTTTCGGGGGAGCGTATTACGAGCAGTACTTC. Translated: CASGFGGAYYEQYF.

This clonotype was found a few times. This chain joins TRBV12-3 or TRBV12-4 and TRBJ1-4; D gene uncertain. V was clipped by 6 bases and J by 8 bases, with 7 bases between them. The CDR3 runs to 11 residues. The CDR3 bases are TGTGCCAGCAGGGGGTCAGAAAAACTGTTTTTT. This sequence encodes CASRGSEKLFF.

In this sample, this clonotype turned up many times. The chain uses TRBV7-9 and TRBJ1-4; D gene unclear. Germline-derived CDR1 and CDR2 are SEHNR and FQNEAQ (reference sequence). Trimming shortened V by 1 base and J by 8 bases, and 11 bases separated the two germline ends. This CDR3 has 14 residues. CDR3 nucleotides: TGTGCCAGCAGCTTAGGGAGGCCGGCGGAAAAACTGTTTTTT. This encodes CASSLGRPAEKLFF. Together with reference TRBV7-9 and TRBJ1-4, the CDR3 gives the full variable domain: DTGVSQNPRHKITKRGQNVTFRCDPISEHNRLYWYRQTLGQGPEFLTYFQNEAQLEKSRLLSDRFSAERPKGSFSTLEIQRTEQGDSAMYLCASSLGRPAEKLFFGSGTQLSVL.

This clonotype was observed a single time. The chain's CDR3 is CASSGQGGGYTF. The DNA of the CDR3 is TGTGCCAGCAGTGGACAGGGCGGTGGCTACACCTTC. The V and J genes are TRBV2 and TRBJ1-2, with 7 bases aligning to TRBD1. V trimming: 4 bases; J trimming: 7 bases; junction bases outside the gene matches: 3. CDR3 length equals 12 residues. The germline CDR1 and CDR2 sequences are SNHLY and FYNNEI.

This clonotype was detected only a few times. The chain combines TRBV11-2 with TRBJ2-1, with 10 nucleotides matching TRBD2. V was clipped by 1 base and J by 10 bases; unmatched bases: 4. Germline V gene lookup returns CDR1 SGHAT and CDR2 FQNNGV. CDR3 length: 14 residues. CDR3 coding DNA: TGTGCCAGCAGCTTAGGGGTTAGCGGGAGGGAGCAGTTCTTC. Protein: CASSLGVSGREQFF.

This clonotype was seen a few times. The chain has TRBV2 and TRBJ1-5; D may be TRBD1 (5 bases). This CDR3 spans 14 amino acids. The germline gives CDR1 SNHLY, CDR2 FYNNEI. V lost 7 bases and J lost 7, with 17 bases in between. The CDR3 loop reads CASTGGGAPQPQHF. CDR3 DNA sequence: TGTGCCAGCACCGGGGGGGGTGCCCCCCAGCCCCAGCATTTT.

The chain has TRBV7-6 and TRBJ2-7, with 10 bases fitting TRBD1. The trim removed 11 bases at V and 6 bases at J, leaving 16 bases unmatched. The germline V gene encodes CDR1 SGHVS and CDR2 FNYEAQ. The CDR3 runs to 15 residues. This chain's CDR3 is CASQLSFGQGGEQYF. CDR3 nucleotide sequence: TGTGCCTCCCAGCTTAGCTTTGGACAGGGGGGCGAGCAGTACTTC.

This clonotype was counted a few times. The rearrangement uses TRBV7-9 and TRBJ2-7; D uncertain. The CDR3 has 12 residues. Germline values: CDR1 SEHNR, CDR2 FQNEAQ (reference sequence). Trimming removed 1 base at V and 5 bases at J, with 6 bases between. The CDR3 DNA is TGTGCCAGCAGCTTAGGGAAAAACGAGCAGTACTTC. Translated, it gives CASSLGKNEQYF. The full variable domain, its missing parts supplied by reference TRBV7-9 and TRBJ2-7, is DTGVSQNPRHKITKRGQNVTFRCDPISEHNRLYWYRQTLGQGPEFLTYFQNEAQLEKSRLLSDRFSAERPKGSFSTLEIQRTEQGDSAMYLCASSLGKNEQYFGPGTRLTVT.

Ten or more counts support this clonotype. The rearrangement links TRBV9 to TRBJ2-4, with D unclear. This CDR3 comprises 14 residues. V dropped 0 bases and J dropped 3 bases, with 7 bases sitting between them. Germline V gene data show CDR1 as SGDLS and CDR2 as YYNGEE. The CDR3 DNA is TGTGCCAGCAGCGTAGGCGGAAGCAAAAACATTCAGTACTTC. Protein: CASSVGGSKNIQYF. Based on the CDR3 plus reference TRBV9 and TRBJ2-4, the full variable domain is DSGVTQTPKHLITATGQRVTLRCSPRSGDLSVYWYQQSLDQGLQFLIQYYNGEERAKGNILERFSAQQFPDLHSELNLSSLELGDSALYFCASSVGGSKNIQYFGAGTRLSVL.

This rearrangement joins TRBV28 to TRBJ2-7; 9 bases line up with TRBD2. The CDR3 covers 14 residues. The ends lost 8 bases at V and 6 bases at J; junction bases unmatched: 11. Germline CDR1 MDHEN, CDR2 SYDVKM. The CDR3 nucleotides read TGTGCCAGCCTTCCTCGCGGGGGGGCAGGCGAGCAGTACTTC. It yields the protein CASLPRGGAGEQYF.

The CDR3 loop reads CASSYVAGFIYNEQFF. CDR3 bases: TGTGCCAGCAGTTATGTAGCGGGATTTATATACAATGAGCAGTTCTTC. The chain recombines TRBV6-5 with TRBJ2-1; TRBD2 aligns across 8 bases. The CDR3 extends over 16 amino acids. Germline V gene lookup returns CDR1 MNHEY and CDR2 SVGAGI. The V gene end was trimmed by 3 bases and the J gene end by 4 bases; junction bases not matched to a gene: 8.

The V gene is TRBV11-1, the J gene TRBJ2-5; 8 bases line up with TRBD2. The V segment lost 3 bases and the J segment 3 bases; nucleotides outside the gene matches: 0. The V gene's germline CDR1 is SGHAT and CDR2 FQDESV (reference sequence). There are 13 residues in the CDR3. Written as DNA, the CDR3 is TGTGCCAGCAGCTTTAGCGGGGAAGAGACCCAGTACTTC. Amino acids: CASSFSGEETQYF. Using reference TRBV11-1 and TRBJ2-5 for the parts outside the CDR3, the full variable domain is EAEVAQSPRYKITEKSQAVAFWCDPISGHATLYWYRQILGQGPELLVQFQDESVVDDSQLPKDRFSAERLKGVDSTLKIQPAELGDSAMYLCASSFSGEETQYFGPGTRLLVL.

The CDR3 loop reads CASSQESSDSSYEQYF. The DNA of the CDR3 is TGTGCCAGCAGCCAAGAATCTAGCGATAGCTCCTACGAGCAGTACTTC. The chain has TRBV4-2 and TRBJ2-7, with a possible D match to TRBD2 (6 bases). The length of the CDR3 is 16 residues. V gave up 0 bases and J gave up 0 bases, with 12 bases separating them. Per the germline V gene, CDR1 is LGHNA and CDR2 is YNFKEQ.

This clonotype was detected a few times. The chain recombines TRBV11-3 with TRBJ2-1; 10 nucleotides line up with TRBD2. Unmatched junction bases numbered 9, after V lost 4 bases and J lost 9 bases. In germline, CDR1 is SGHNT, CDR2 YENEEA. CDR3 length equals 15 residues. Here the CDR3 reads CASSSQAGGLGEQFF. CDR3 coding DNA: TGTGCCAGCAGCTCTCAAGCGGGGGGGCTGGGTGAGCAGTTCTTC.

Of note for this clonotype: Sequence at one end of the junction differs from germline and may be a read error. The rearrangement joins TRBV6-2 or TRBV6-3 to TRBJ1-2; D is perhaps TRBD1 (6 bases). This CDR3 has 15 amino acids. Germline loops: CDR1 MNHEY, CDR2 SVGEGT. The CDR3 is CASSDSGDFDYGYTF. The CDR3 DNA is TGTGCCAGCAGTGACTCAGGGGATTTCGACTATGGCTACACCTTC.

This clonotype was recorded many times. Here the CDR3 reads CASSNGGRLAGFTDTQYF. Written as DNA, the CDR3 is TGTGCCAGCAGCAACGGGGGCCGACTAGCGGGGTTTACAGATACGCAGTATTTT. The J gene is TRBJ2-3, the V gene TRBV28, with TRBD2 matching 11 bases. The CDR3 runs to 18 residues. CDR1 is MDHEN, CDR2 SYDVKM, per germline. Trimming took 6 bases from V and 3 from J; bases not matched to a gene: 14.

The V gene is TRBV6-2 or TRBV6-3, the J gene TRBJ2-3, with D possibly TRBD1 on 6 matching bases. Trimming left V 4 bases short and J 0 bases short, with 17 bases between. This CDR3 spans 17 amino acids. Germline CDR1 and CDR2: MNHEY and SVGEGT. CDR3 loop: CASSFPQQGWSTDTQYF. Here the CDR3 DNA reads TGTGCCAGCAGTTTCCCCCAACAGGGTTGGAGCACAGATACGCAGTATTTT.

The rearrangement uses TRBV6-5 and TRBJ2-3; D might be TRBD1 or TRBD2, each matching 5 bases. Germline V lookup: CDR1 MNHEY, CDR2 SVGAGI. The CDR3 covers 15 residues. Between the trimmed V and J ends, which lost 5 bases and 0 bases, there was a span of 12 bases. The CDR3 DNA sequence: TGTGCCAGCAGTCCCCCGGGGCCCAGCACAGATACGCAGTATTTT. Its translation is CASSPPGPSTDTQYF.